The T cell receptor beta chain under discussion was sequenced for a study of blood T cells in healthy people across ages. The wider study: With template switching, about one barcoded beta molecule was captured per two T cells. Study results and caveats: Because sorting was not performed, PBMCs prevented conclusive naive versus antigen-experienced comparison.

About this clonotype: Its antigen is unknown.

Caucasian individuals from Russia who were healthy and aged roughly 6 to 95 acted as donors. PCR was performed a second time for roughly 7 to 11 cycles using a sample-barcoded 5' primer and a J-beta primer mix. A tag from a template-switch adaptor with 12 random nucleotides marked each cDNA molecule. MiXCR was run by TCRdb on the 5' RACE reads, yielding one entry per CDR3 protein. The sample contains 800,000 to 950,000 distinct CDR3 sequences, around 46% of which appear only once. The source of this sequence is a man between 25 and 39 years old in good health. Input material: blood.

Written as DNA, the CDR3 is TGTGCCAGCAGTTTAAGTGGGACGGTGAACACTGAAGCTTTCTTT. This codes for CASSLSGTVNTEAFF. The chain uses TRBV12-3 or TRBV12-4 and TRBJ1-1; a weak D match, TRBD1 (5 bases). Trimming took off 2 bases at V and 0 bases at J, with 10 bases between the two ends. This CDR3 region has 15 residues.